This is a list of T cell receptor beta chains from one sample in a study of molecular identifiers for immune sequencing clone quantification. TCRdb independently ran MiXCR on the PCR reads; one entry per CDR3 protein. The table shows more than 550,000 distinct CDR3 sequences, with less than 30% occurring only once. The sequenced sample consisted of naive CD8+ T cells from blood, with Jurkat cell RNA spiked in. All receptors derive from a human donor in good health. Some libraries in this study had Jurkat cell RNA spiked in. Each CDR3 is given with its conserved first and last residue. A D gene is named only where the DNA matches it firmly. Not all rows give a size; the values are once, few, many and, for expanded clones, a class.

v_call	clone_size	d_call	j_call	cdr3_aa	cdr3_nt
TRBV5-3	.	.	TRBJ2-5	CASSLKGEQETQYF	TGTGCCAGCAGCTTAAAGGGGGAGCAAGAGACCCAGTACTTC
TRBV28	many	.	TRBJ2-7	CASSPRPGLSYEQYF	TGTGCCAGCAGCCCCAGACCCGGACTCTCCTACGAGCAGTACTTC
TRBV24-1	.	.	TRBJ1-5	CATSDTGSRDQPQHF	TGTGCCACCAGTGATACAGGGAGCAGGGATCAGCCCCAGCATTTT
TRBV27	.	TRBD2	TRBJ2-5	CASSFGGGGETQYF	TGTGCCAGCAGTTTCGGGGGGGGAGGAGAGACCCAGTACTTC
TRBV4-1	few	.	TRBJ2-5	CASSQDRGPYEETQYF	TGCGCCAGCAGCCAAGATAGGGGCCCCTACGAAGAGACCCAGTACTTC
TRBV27	.	.	TRBJ2-7	CASSLDYSHEQYF	TGTGCCAGCAGTCTAGATTATAGCCACGAGCAGTACTTC
TRBV4-1	few	.	TRBJ2-5	CASSQSPVMGETQYF	TGCGCCAGCAGCCAAAGTCCTGTGATGGGAGAGACCCAGTACTTC
TRBV20-1	few	TRBD1	TRBJ2-7	CSATRDRGIYEQYF	TGCAGTGCTACCCGGGACAGGGGGATTTACGAGCAGTACTTC
TRBV27	many	.	TRBJ1-5	CASSYRVDQPQHF	TGTGCCAGCAGTTACAGGGTTGATCAGCCCCAGCATTTT
TRBV6-2/TRBV6-3	.	TRBD1	TRBJ2-7	CASSYRTGVSYEQYF	TGTGCCAGCAGTTACAGGACAGGGGTGTCCTACGAGCAGTACTTC
TRBV5-1	few	.	TRBJ2-7	CASTPRGDPYEQYF	TGCGCCAGCACCCCCAGGGGGGACCCCTACGAGCAGTACTTC
TRBV4-3	.	.	TRBJ2-7	CASSQDRQGAYSYEQYF	TGCGCCAGCAGCCAAGACCGGCAGGGAGCTTACTCCTACGAGCAGTACTTC
TRBV11-2	.	.	TRBJ1-1	CASSPSTGGEAFF	TGTGCCAGCAGCCCCTCAACGGGGGGCGAAGCTTTCTTT
TRBV3-2	few	.	TRBJ2-7	CASSRQGRGLEQYF	TGTGCCAGCAGCCGACAGGGCCGGGGGCTCGAGCAGTACTTC
TRBV12-3/TRBV12-4	many	TRBD2	TRBJ2-3	CASSWAGETDTQYF	TGTGCCAGCAGTTGGGCGGGGGAGACAGATACGCAGTATTTT
TRBV15	many	.	TRBJ2-6	CATDLLPSGANVLTF	TGTGCCACCGACCTGCTTCCGTCTGGGGCCAACGTCCTGACTTTC
TRBV11-2	few	TRBD2	TRBJ2-7	CASSFLGSGDYEQYF	TGTGCCAGCAGCTTCCTGGGTAGCGGGGACTACGAGCAGTACTTC
TRBV5-1	.	.	TRBJ2-7	CASSPWDTMGEQYF	TGCGCCAGCAGCCCATGGGACACCATGGGGGAGCAGTACTTC
TRBV6-5	few	TRBD1	TRBJ1-1	CASRPGTGIFGTEAFF	TGTGCCAGCAGACCCGGGACAGGGATCTTCGGCACTGAAGCTTTCTTT
TRBV5-1	many	.	TRBJ1-1	CASSLAGTSYVEAFF	TGCGCCAGCAGCTTGGCCGGGACTTCATATGTTGAAGCTTTCTTT
TRBV9	many	.	TRBJ1-1	CASSKRPSNTEAFF	TGTGCCAGCAGCAAACGACCGTCGAACACTGAAGCTTTCTTT
TRBV20-1	.	.	TRBJ2-1	CSASGSHNEQFF	TGCAGTGCGAGTGGCAGCCACAATGAGCAGTTCTTC
TRBV27	few	TRBD2	TRBJ2-1	CASSPGPSGTYNEQFF	TGTGCCAGCAGTCCCGGGCCTAGCGGGACCTACAATGAGCAGTTCTTC
TRBV12-3/TRBV12-4	.	TRBD2	TRBJ2-5	CASNSGTSGSSAKTQYF	TGTGCCAGCAATTCCGGGACTAGCGGGAGTTCGGCGAAGACCCAGTACTTC
TRBV25-1	.	TRBD2	TRBJ2-3	CASSGGLAGADTQYF	TGTGCCAGCAGTGGAGGTCTAGCGGGAGCAGATACGCAGTATTTT
TRBV20-1	.	TRBD2	TRBJ2-7	CSARPLAGVVYEQYF	TGCAGTGCTAGACCACTAGCGGGAGTAGTTTACGAGCAGTACTTC
TRBV29-1	many	TRBD2	TRBJ2-7	CSVEGLVEQYF	TGCAGCGTTGAGGGACTAGTCGAGCAGTACTTC
TRBV28	.	TRBD2	TRBJ2-3	CASRGINVASGGTDTQYF	TGTGCCAGCAGAGGGATTAATGTGGCTAGCGGGGGCACAGATACGCAGTATTTT
TRBV23-1	few	.	TRBJ2-1	CASGPLPALGDTNEQFF	TGCGCCAGCGGACCCCTCCCGGCGCTGGGGGACACAAATGAGCAGTTCTTC
TRBV19	.	.	TRBJ1-5	CASSIRVGNQPQHF	TGTGCCAGTAGTATAAGGGTGGGGAATCAGCCCCAGCATTTT
TRBV4-1	.	.	TRBJ2-7	CASSQGDISYEQYF	TGCGCCAGCAGCCAAGGGGACATATCCTACGAGCAGTACTTC
TRBV5-6	.	.	TRBJ1-4	CSSSQTGFGEKLFF	TGTTCCAGCAGCCAGACAGGTTTCGGCGAAAAACTGTTTTTT
TRBV7-9	many	.	TRBJ1-4	CASSLIMGATNEKLFF	TGTGCCAGCAGCTTGATAATGGGGGCAACTAATGAAAAACTGTTTTTT
TRBV6-2/TRBV6-3	.	TRBD2	TRBJ2-1	CASSYHWASGSITIYNEQFF	TGTGCCAGCAGTTATCATTGGGCTAGCGGGTCCATAACCATTTACAATGAGCAGTTCTTC
TRBV19	.	.	TRBJ2-7	CASNPRDTAYEQYF	TGTGCCAGTAATCCCCGGGACACCGCCTACGAGCAGTACTTC
TRBV24-1	many	.	TRBJ1-5	CAIEPGTGGNQPQHF	TGTGCCATCGAACCGGGGACCGGTGGAAATCAGCCCCAGCATTTT
TRBV13	.	TRBD1	TRBJ1-4	CASSEPGQGREKLFF	TGTGCCAGCAGTGAACCGGGACAGGGAAGGGAAAAACTGTTTTTT
TRBV7-2	many	.	TRBJ2-5	CASSLPPQETQYF	TGTGCCAGCAGCTTACCACCTCAAGAGACCCAGTACTTC
TRBV25-1	.	.	TRBJ1-1	CASGEYIGQEAFF	TGTGCCAGCGGTGAATACATCGGACAGGAAGCTTTCTTT
TRBV4-3	many	.	TRBJ2-7	CASSQDATEIQQYF	TGCGCCAGCAGCCAAGACGCGACAGAAATCCAGCAGTACTTC
TRBV20-1	few	TRBD1	TRBJ2-3	CSATMGDRVPDTQYF	TGCAGTGCTACGATGGGGGACAGGGTGCCAGATACGCAGTATTTT
TRBV6-5	few	TRBD2	TRBJ2-1	CASSLGTSAYNEQFF	TGTGCCAGCAGTTTAGGGACTAGCGCATACAATGAGCAGTTCTTC
TRBV6-5	many	TRBD1	TRBJ1-1	CASRSDRENTEAFF	TGTGCCAGCAGATCGGACAGGGAAAACACTGAAGCTTTCTTT
TRBV20-1	.	.	TRBJ1-1	CSATSRRDTEAFF	TGCAGTGCTACCTCTAGGAGGGACACTGAAGCTTTCTTT
TRBV19	few	TRBD1	TRBJ1-2	CASSILGQIAHGYTF	TGTGCCAGTAGTATATTGGGACAGATTGCCCATGGCTACACCTTC
TRBV30	.	.	TRBJ2-2	CAWRVQGYGELFF	TGTGCCTGGAGGGTGCAGGGCTACGGGGAGCTGTTTTTT
TRBV5-1	many	TRBD2	TRBJ2-1	CASSLGLAGPSSYNEQFF	TGCGCCAGCAGCTTAGGGCTAGCGGGACCGAGCTCCTACAATGAGCAGTTCTTC
TRBV6-2/TRBV6-3	few	.	TRBJ2-4	CASSPPSLNIQYF	TGTGCCAGCAGCCCTCCCTCACTAAACATTCAGTACTTC
TRBV27	.	TRBD2	TRBJ2-1	CASSPELGAGGNEQFF	TGTGCCAGCAGTCCCGAACTTGGAGCGGGGGGTAATGAGCAGTTCTTC
TRBV30	few	.	TRBJ2-7	CAWTIGGAYEQYF	TGTGCCTGGACCATTGGGGGCGCCTACGAGCAGTACTTC
TRBV7-2	many	.	TRBJ2-1	CASSLVTPWGEQFF	TGTGCCAGCAGCTTAGTGACCCCTTGGGGTGAGCAGTTCTTC
TRBV27	few	.	TRBJ1-4	CASSLGATARNEKLFF	TGTGCCAGCAGTTTAGGGGCAACCGCAAGAAATGAAAAACTGTTTTTT
TRBV20-1	few	TRBD1	TRBJ2-2	CSARGQGSGELFF	TGCAGTGCTAGAGGACAGGGATCCGGGGAGCTGTTTTTT
TRBV18	.	.	TRBJ1-1	CASSGPSTEAFF	TGTGCCAGCTCCGGACCGAGCACTGAAGCTTTCTTT
TRBV27	few	.	TRBJ1-5	CASSPNPDNQPQHF	TGTGCCAGCAGCCCCAACCCAGATAATCAGCCCCAGCATTTT
TRBV19	.	.	TRBJ1-6	CASSISPGANSPLHF	TGTGCCAGTAGTATTTCGCCGGGGGCGAACTCACCCCTCCACTTT
TRBV7-2	many	.	TRBJ1-6	CASSFGGYNSPLHF	TGTGCCAGCAGCTTCGGAGGTTATAATTCACCCCTCCACTTT
TRBV19	.	.	TRBJ2-3	CATRGGGPADTQYF	TGTGCCACCAGGGGGGGGGGGCCCGCAGATACGCAGTATTTT